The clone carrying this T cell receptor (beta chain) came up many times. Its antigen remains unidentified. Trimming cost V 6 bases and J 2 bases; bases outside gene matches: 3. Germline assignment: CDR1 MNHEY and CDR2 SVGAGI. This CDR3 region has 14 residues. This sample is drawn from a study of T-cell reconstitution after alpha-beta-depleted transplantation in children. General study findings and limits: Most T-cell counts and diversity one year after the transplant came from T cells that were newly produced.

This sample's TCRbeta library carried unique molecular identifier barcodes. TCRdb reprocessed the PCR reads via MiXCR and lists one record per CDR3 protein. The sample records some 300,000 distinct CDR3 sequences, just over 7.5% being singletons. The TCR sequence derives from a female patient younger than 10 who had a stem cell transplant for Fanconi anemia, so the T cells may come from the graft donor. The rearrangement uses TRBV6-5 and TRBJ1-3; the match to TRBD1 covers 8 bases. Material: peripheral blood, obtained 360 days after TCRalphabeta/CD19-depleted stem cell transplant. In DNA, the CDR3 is TGTGCCAGCAGCCAGACAGGGGCTGGAAACACCATATATTTT. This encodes CASSQTGAGNTIYF.